The rows below give T cell receptor beta chains drawn from one sample of a study of T cell clones after liver transplantation. The protocol was immunoSEQ multiplex PCR, while the TCRdb copy is restricted to in-frame clones and leaves out a portion. This sample has 70,000 to 95,000 clones, with around 78% found just once. The input for sequencing was CD4+ T cells from blood, taken at the 22-month timepoint. The receptors were sampled from a human patient who received a liver transplant. A subset of T cells may come from the graft donor. Each CDR3 is given with its conserved first and last residue.

TRBV28	TRBJ1-1	CASPSPGGGKAEAFF
TRBV6-5	TRBJ2-2	CASRIRTGELFF
TRBV9	TRBJ1-2	CASSGAGTGVDYGYTF
TRBV9	TRBJ2-5	CASSVTGTGIEETQYF
TRBV5-4	TRBJ2-3	CASRKAYRGSADTQYF
TRBV5-6	TRBJ1-2	CASSLQGIYGYTF
TRBV19	TRBJ1-4	CASTEGRTGFNEKLFF
TRBV6-1	TRBJ2-5	CASSDPITKGGLRKETQYF
TRBV14	TRBJ1-2	CASSQAFVTGGHTF
TRBV10-1	TRBJ1-1	CAMPGTGKTFF
TRBV18	TRBJ2-3	CASSSSQRGRKDTQYF
TRBV18	TRBJ2-3	CASSPGSGSLDTQYF
TRBV27	TRBJ2-2	CASSLLGGGRGTGELFF
TRBV7-9	TRBJ2-1	CASSFTGARYNEQFF
TRBV2	TRBJ1-3	CASKTERSGNTIYF
TRBV19	TRBJ2-5	CASSITWGSETQYF
TRBV29-1	TRBJ1-2	CSVEVYRGGDGYTF
TRBV11-2	TRBJ2-3	CASSLTGGAPVDTQYF
TRBV6-4	TRBJ2-2	CASRDTDRSGELFF
TRBV4-1	TRBJ1-5	CASSQGGITGQPQHF